The 28 T cell receptor beta chains in this list originate from one sample, sequenced in a study of shared clonotypes between healthy human individuals. TCRdb's copy holds only in-frame clones and misses some; the assay was immunoSEQ multiplex PCR. This table has around 2,000,000 clones, approximately 94% appearing once. Naive CD8 cells were CD45RO-negative, positively selected for CCR7, excluding terminally differentiated effector memory CD45RA+ cells. Sequenced input: naive CD8+ T cells sorted from blood. These receptors all come from a man aged 18 to 30 in good health.

The genes are TRBV11-3 and TRBJ2-7; D gene unclear. The V end was cut by 1 base, the J end by 3 bases, with 7 bases between. This CDR3 is built from 13 residues. Germline V gene lookup returns CDR1 SGHNT and CDR2 YENEEA. The CDR3 protein is CASSLGSDYEQYF. CDR3 nucleotides: TGTGCCAGCAGCTTAGGCAGTGACTACGAGCAGTACTTC.

V gene TRBV28 combines with J gene TRBJ2-1, with D possibly matching TRBD2 (5 bases). Germline V gene lookup returns CDR1 MDHEN and CDR2 SYDVKM. There are 13 residues in the CDR3. Trimming removed 3 bases at V and 8 bases at J, with 11 bases between. This chain's CDR3 is CASSFRLADEQFF. The CDR3 bases are TGTGCCAGCAGTTTTAGGCTAGCCGATGAGCAGTTCTTC.

V is TRBV12-5 and J is TRBJ1-1; TRBD1 matches 8 bases. The junction had 4 bases not matched to a gene; V was cut back by 1 base and J by 6 bases. The CDR3 is 14 amino acids. Germline CDR1 LGHNT, CDR2 FRNRAP. CDR3 sequence: CASGLDRGRAEAFF. The CDR3 DNA follows: TGTGCTAGTGGTTTGGACAGGGGGAGGGCTGAAGCTTTCTTT. The variable domain in full, with the rest retrieved from reference TRBV12-5 and TRBJ1-1, is DARVTQTPRHKVTEMGQEVTMRCQPILGHNTVFWYRQTMMQGLELLAYFRNRAPLDDSGMPKDRFSAEMPDATLATLKIQPSEPRDSAVYFCASGLDRGRAEAFFGQGTRLTVV.

In regard to this clone: This may arise from a read error, as a much more abundant clone is one base away. This chain uses TRBV5-6 with TRBJ1-1; D is unresolved. V was clipped by 0 bases and J by 3 bases, with 3 bases between them. The CDR3 has 12 residues. In germline, CDR1 is SGHDT, CDR2 YYEEEE. CDR3 sequence (DNA): TGTGCCAGCAGCTTGGTGGACACTGAAGCTTTCTTT. It is translated as CASSLVDTEAFF.

The J gene is TRBJ2-1, the V gene TRBV7-2; D is possibly TRBD2 (6 bases). This CDR3 spans 17 amino acids. Germline CDR1 reads SGHTA; CDR2 reads FQGNSA. V shed 2 bases and J shed 0 bases, with 14 bases lying between them. The CDR3 coding sequence is TGTGCCAGCAGCTTAACGTTAGCGGCAAGCTCCTACAATGAGCAGTTCTTC. This encodes CASSLTLAASSYNEQFF.

The rearrangement links TRBV6-1 to TRBJ2-7, with D perhaps TRBD2 (5 bases). Germline V gives CDR1 MNHNS, CDR2 SASEGT. Trimming removed 1 base from V and 2 bases from J, with 12 bases in between. There are 15 residues in the CDR3. Here the CDR3 reads CASSEEVTGTYEQYF. As DNA, the CDR3 is TGTGCCAGCAGTGAAGAAGTAACGGGAACCTACGAGCAGTACTTC.

The gene calls are TRBV4-3 and TRBJ2-3; 13 bases align to TRBD2. Losses at the gene ends were 1 base for V and 3 bases for J; bases not matched to a gene: 7. The CDR3 is 18 residues long. The germline V gene has CDR1 LGHNA and CDR2 YSLEER. The CDR3 bases are TGCGCCAGCAGCCAAGGGACTAGCGGGAGTGAGGAGACAGATACGCAGTATTTT. This encodes CASSQGTSGSEETDTQYF.

This sequence joins TRBV4-3 and TRBJ2-1; 10 positions agree with TRBD2. The ends lost 4 bases at V and 3 bases at J; junction bases unmatched: 9. Germline V lookup: CDR1 LGHNA, CDR2 YSLEER. The CDR3 runs 17 residues. CDR3 amino acids: CASSPKTSGRDYNEQFF. CDR3 nucleotides: TGCGCCAGCAGCCCTAAGACGAGCGGGAGGGACTACAATGAGCAGTTCTTC.

The rearrangement links TRBV27 to TRBJ2-7, with a tentative D call TRBD1 (5 bases). Germline CDR1 and CDR2: MNHEY and SMNVEV (reference sequence). V shed 2 bases and J shed 2 bases, with 13 bases lying between them. The CDR3 has 15 residues. CDR3 DNA: TGTGCCAGCAGTTTAGGACATTTTAATACCTACGAGCAGTACTTC. This codes for CASSLGHFNTYEQYF.

The chain uses TRBV11-2 and TRBJ2-7, with no clear D. This CDR3 region has 15 residues. Trimming shortened V by 10 bases and J by 0 bases, and 19 bases separated the two germline ends. Germline assignment: CDR1 SGHAT and CDR2 FQNNGV. The CDR3 loop is CAIDGVRSPSYEQYF. DNA for the CDR3: TGTGCCATAGACGGAGTGAGGTCCCCCTCCTACGAGCAGTACTTC.

The genes are TRBV15 and TRBJ2-2, with 7 bases lining up with TRBD1. The CDR3 totals 14 residues. V lost 5 bases, J lost 8 bases, and 8 bases stayed unmatched. Germline V gene data show CDR1 as LNHNV and CDR2 as YYDKDF (reference sequence). CDR3 in DNA: TGTGCCACCAGCTCCCGGACAGGCGCGGGGGAGCTGTTTTTT. Its translation: CATSSRTGAGELFF.

The chain is built from TRBV7-9 and TRBJ2-1, with D possibly being TRBD2 (6 bases). Germline V gene lookup returns CDR1 SEHNR and CDR2 FQNEAQ (reference sequence). The V gene lost 4 bases and the J gene lost 0 bases, with 10 bases spanning the gap. The CDR3 spans 15 residues. This CDR3 is CASSWGLSSYNEQFF. The CDR3 region has the DNA TGTGCCAGCAGCTGGGGACTTAGCTCCTACAATGAGCAGTTCTTC.

As for this clone: The same CDR3 can be traced to other DNA sequences in this sample. The chain uses TRBV27 and TRBJ1-2; D possibly corresponds to TRBD1 (5 bases). This CDR3 is 13 amino acids long. Germline assignment: CDR1 MNHEY and CDR2 SMNVEV (reference sequence). Trimming took off 3 bases at V and 3 bases at J, with 8 bases between the two ends. The CDR3 here is CASSLRGDYGYTF. The CDR3 DNA follows: TGTGCCAGCAGTTTGCGAGGGGACTATGGCTACACCTTC.

The rearrangement uses TRBV4-3 and TRBJ1-1; 8 bases match TRBD1. V dropped 1 base and J dropped 0; count of bases not matched to a gene: 7. The V gene's germline CDR1 is LGHNA and CDR2 YSLEER. The CDR3 length is 17 residues. CDR3 nucleotide sequence: TGCGCCAGCAGCCAAGTCCGCACAGGGGGAGTGAACACTGAAGCTTTCTTT. Translating gives CASSQVRTGGVNTEAFF.

This chain connects TRBV28 to TRBJ1-1; no firm D call. This CDR3 spans 14 amino acids. V shed 7 bases and J shed 0 bases, with 12 bases lying between them. Germline CDR1 and CDR2: MDHEN and SYDVKM. This chain's CDR3 is CASTLRGLNTEAFF. The DNA of the CDR3 is TGTGCCAGCACCCTCCGGGGTTTGAACACTGAAGCTTTCTTT.

In regard to this clone: In the same sample, other DNA sequences code for this CDR3. J is TRBJ1-1 and V is TRBV6-5, with D possibly matching TRBD1 (6 bases). This CDR3 comprises 14 residues. Deletions cut 0 bases from V and 1 base from J, with 6 bases between. Germline CDR1 reads MNHEY; CDR2 reads SVGAGI. The CDR3 coding sequence is TGTGCCAGCAGTTACTCGACAGGGAACACTGAAGCTTTCTTT. Its translation is CASSYSTGNTEAFF.

This clone was seen only once. The chain combines TRBV4-1 with TRBJ1-2; D may be TRBD1 (6 bases). V was shortened by 0 bases and J by 1 base, with 21 bases between the two germline ends. This CDR3 has 19 amino acids. Germline V CDR1 and CDR2: MGHRA, YSYEKL. The CDR3 DNA reads TGCGCCAGCAGCCAAGATTCTGAGACAGGACCCTCCCTTAACTATGGCTACACCTTC. This gives the protein CASSQDSETGPSLNYGYTF.

This clone was detected only once. This CDR3 is also generated by other DNA sequences in the sample. The J gene is TRBJ2-5, the V gene TRBV5-4; no reliable D call. CDR1 SGHNT and CDR2 YYREEE come from the germline V gene (reference sequence). The CDR3 is made up of 13 amino acids. With 7 bases removed from V and 1 base from J, the gap between germline ends came to 11 bases. CDR3 in DNA: TGTGCCAGCTCATTAGACTTCCAAGAGACCCAGTACTTC. Translated, it gives CASSLDFQETQYF.

The chain employs TRBV6-1 and TRBJ2-7; the D gene is possibly TRBD2 (6 bases). CDR1 is MNHNS, CDR2 SASEGT, per germline. The CDR3 has 17 residues. The V end was cut by 1 base, the J end by 0 bases, with 16 bases between. In DNA form, the CDR3 reads TGTGCCAGCAGTGAAGTGACGGGACTCCGGACCTCCTACGAGCAGTACTTC. Translating gives CASSEVTGLRTSYEQYF.

This clone has a single count. The chain carries TRBV27 and TRBJ2-2, with TRBD2 identical over 13 bases. V lost 5 bases to trimming and J lost 8 bases; unmatched junction nucleotides: 8. The CDR3 has 16 residues. CDR1 is MNHEY, CDR2 SMNVEV, per germline (reference sequence). CDR3 in amino acids: CASSRGLAGASGELFF. The DNA of the CDR3 is TGTGCCAGCAGTAGAGGACTAGCGGGAGCGTCTGGGGAGCTGTTTTTT.

This clone appeared a single time. V usage is TRBV5-8 and J usage is TRBJ1-4, with D unclear. The V end was cut by 5 bases, the J end by 4 bases, with 18 bases between. Germline V gives CDR1 SGHTS, CDR2 YDEGEE. This CDR3 has 16 residues. This CDR3 is CASSPVKVVDNEKLFF. CDR3 in DNA: TGTGCCAGCAGTCCAGTTAAGGTGGTCGATAATGAAAAACTGTTTTTT.

Here the CDR3 DNA reads TGTGCCTGGAGTGGGTTCCGGGACTACACCTCCTACGAGCAGTACTTC. It encodes CAWSGFRDYTSYEQYF. The chain combines TRBV30 with TRBJ2-7; the match to TRBD2 covers 7 bases. Germline CDR1 is GTSNPN and CDR2 is SVGIG (reference sequence). The J segment lost 0 bases and the V segment lost 1 base, leaving 9 bases of the junction unmatched. This CDR3 region has 16 residues.

The chain couples TRBV4-1 to TRBJ1-2; a weak D match, TRBD1 (6 bases). This CDR3 is 14 amino acids long. The V gene's germline CDR1 is MGHRA and CDR2 YSYEKL. Trimming left V 2 bases short and J 3 bases short, with 10 bases between. CDR3 DNA sequence: TGCGCCAGCAGCCAAAACAGGGTGGACTATGGCTACACCTTC. Translation gives CASSQNRVDYGYTF.

Concerning this clone itself: An end of the junction does not agree with germline; a read error may underlie this. The chain is built from TRBV27 and TRBJ2-7; 7 nucleotides line up with TRBD1. Germline V lookup: CDR1 MNHEY, CDR2 SMNVEV (reference sequence). The CDR3 runs 14 residues. This chain's CDR3 is CASRWTGGSDEQYF. The DNA of the CDR3 is TGTGCCAGCAGATGGACAGGCGGCTCCGACGAGCAGTACTTC.

This clone has a single count. The J gene is TRBJ1-5, the V gene TRBV4-1, with D possibly matching TRBD1 (5 bases). The length of the CDR3 is 15 residues. CDR1 and CDR2 from the germline V gene are MGHRA and YSYEKL. Trimming shortened V by 1 base and J by 7 bases, and 14 bases separated the two germline ends. The CDR3 DNA reads as TGCGCCAGCAGCCAAGCCCAGGGAAGCGTGCAGCCCCAGCATTTT. The encoded protein is CASSQAQGSVQPQHF.

This clone was found a few times. The same CDR3 is also encoded by other DNA sequences in this sample. In DNA, the CDR3 is TGTGCCAGCAGTCCAGGGGGGAGCAATCAGCCCCAGCATTTT. Protein sequence: CASSPGGSNQPQHF. This chain connects TRBV27 to TRBJ1-5, with 7 nucleotides matching TRBD1. Germline V gene data show CDR1 as MNHEY and CDR2 as SMNVEV (reference sequence). There are 14 residues in the CDR3. V lost 5 bases to trimming and J lost 1 base; unmatched junction nucleotides: 2.

The chain has TRBV6-6 and TRBJ2-7, with 8 bases fitting TRBD2. The length of the CDR3 is 14 residues. Germline trimming cut 5 bases from V and 5 bases from J; bases unmatched to any gene: 8. Looked up from germline, CDR1 is MNHNY and CDR2 is SVGAGI (reference sequence). The CDR3 coding sequence is TGTGCCAGCAGTCAGAGCGGGAGTCAGCACGAGCAGTACTTC. It codes for CASSQSGSQHEQYF.

Points on this clone: Within the sample, other DNA sequences also encode this same CDR3. This chain uses TRBV27 with TRBJ2-1; D is undetermined. This CDR3 is 13 amino acids long. Trimming left V 6 bases short and J 2 bases short, with 8 bases between. Looked up from germline, CDR1 is MNHEY and CDR2 is SMNVEV (reference sequence). The CDR3 protein is CASSPGAYNEQFF. The CDR3, as DNA: TGTGCCAGCAGCCCCGGCGCCTACAATGAGCAGTTCTTC.